This entry describes one TCR beta chain. Its cognate antigen is unknown. The data originate from a study of OX40 agonist ivuxolimab in advanced cancers. The assay was immunoSEQ multiplex PCR, and TCRdb's table has in-frame clones only and misses some. Here the sample spans under 140,000 clones, 89% being singletons. Points from the study as a whole: CD8+ T cells averaged more expanded clones than CD4+.

Trimming stripped 8 bases from V and 2 bases from J, with 9 bases between. The V gene's germline CDR1 is ENHRY and CDR2 SYGVKD. CDR3 length: 13 amino acids. The chain joins TRBV10-3 to TRBJ2-2; the D is unclear. Specimen: CD4+ or CD8+ T cells sorted from blood, collected in a trial of the OX40 agonist ivuxolimab. This sequence was found in an adult with an advanced solid tumor such as melanoma, head and neck, liver or kidney cancer. CDR3 nucleotide sequence: TGTGCCATCCAGGCGGTTAACACCGGGGAGCTGTTTTTT. The encoded protein is CAIQAVNTGELFF.